The TCR beta chain under discussion was sequenced for a study of blood T cell repertoires in COVID-19. Study-wide background: T cells, B-cell-depleted T cells, or PBMCs supplied cDNA or gDNA.

The germline CDR1 and CDR2 sequences are SGHRS and YFSETQ. There are 12 residues in the CDR3. V lost 4 bases, J lost 6 bases, and 4 bases stayed unmatched. TCRdb's table, derived via immunoSEQ multiplex PCR, lists solely in-frame clones and lacks some. This sample has about 58,000 clones, with about nine tenths found just once. V and J are TRBV5-1 and TRBJ2-7; TRBD1 agrees at 7 bases. This clonotype was sampled from a woman between 70 and 85 years old with active COVID-19. Source material: peripheral blood. CDR3 amino acids: CASSPTGAEQYF. The CDR3 region has the DNA TGCGCCAGCAGCCCAACAGGGGCCGAGCAGTACTTC.